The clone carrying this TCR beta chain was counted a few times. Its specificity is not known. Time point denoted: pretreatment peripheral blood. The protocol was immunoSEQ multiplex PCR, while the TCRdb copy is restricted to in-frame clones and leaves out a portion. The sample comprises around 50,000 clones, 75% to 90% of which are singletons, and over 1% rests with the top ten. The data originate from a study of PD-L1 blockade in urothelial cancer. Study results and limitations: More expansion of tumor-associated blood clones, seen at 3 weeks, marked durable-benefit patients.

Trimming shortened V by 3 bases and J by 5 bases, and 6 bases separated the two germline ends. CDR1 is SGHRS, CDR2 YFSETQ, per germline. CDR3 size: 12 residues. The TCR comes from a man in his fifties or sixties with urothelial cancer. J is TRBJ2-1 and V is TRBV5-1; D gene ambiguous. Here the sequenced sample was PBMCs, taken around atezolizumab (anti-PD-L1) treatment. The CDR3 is CASSSPDNEQFF. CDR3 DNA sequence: TGCGCCAGCAGCTCTCCAGACAATGAGCAGTTCTTC.